This TCR beta chain was captured by sequencing in a study of human T cells and chemical hapten exposure. Individual cDNA molecules had unique molecular identifiers attached to them by the library. MiXCR was run by TCRdb on the RACE reads, yielding one entry per CDR3 protein. This sample carries over 300,000 distinct CDR3 sequences, approximately 5.1% of them seen once, and the ten largest clones take 2.6%. Findings and caveats of the study: Patch test score showed a positive correlation with PT1 expanded TCR counts.

Noted time point: pre-sensitization, week 0. The treatment denotes: therapeutic diphenylcyclopropenone sensitization with weekly scalp DPC. Blood collection took place prior to placing each patch test. Alopecia patients deemed DPC-suitable, aged 18 to 70, excluding pregnancy. In this sample, this clonotype turned up many times. Its target is not known. The specimen comprised whole blood, sampled in connection with sensitization to the hapten diphenylcyclopropenone (DPC). This TCR was recovered from a woman in her 50s with alopecia areata. Some clones in this sample may be carry-over from other donors' samples.

Here the CDR3 reads CASSVASGRADTQYF. Here the CDR3 DNA reads TGTGCCAGCAGCGTAGCTAGCGGGAGGGCAGATACGCAGTATTTT. J is TRBJ2-3 and V is TRBV9, with 12 bases fitting TRBD2. J gave up 4 bases and V 0 bases, and 0 bases lay outside the gene matches. CDR1 is SGDLS, CDR2 YYNGEE, per germline. The CDR3 is made up of 15 amino acids.